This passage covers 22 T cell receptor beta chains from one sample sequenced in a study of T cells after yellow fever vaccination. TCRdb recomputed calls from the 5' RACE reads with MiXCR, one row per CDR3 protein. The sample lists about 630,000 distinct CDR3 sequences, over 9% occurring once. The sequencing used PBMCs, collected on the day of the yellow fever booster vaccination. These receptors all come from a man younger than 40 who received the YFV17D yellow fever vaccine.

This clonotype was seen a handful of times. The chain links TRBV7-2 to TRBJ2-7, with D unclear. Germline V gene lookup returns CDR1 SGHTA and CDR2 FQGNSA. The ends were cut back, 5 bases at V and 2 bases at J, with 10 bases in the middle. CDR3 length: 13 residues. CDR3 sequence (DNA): TGTGCCAGCAGCACGGGCCCGGCCTACGAGCAGTACTTC. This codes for CASSTGPAYEQYF.

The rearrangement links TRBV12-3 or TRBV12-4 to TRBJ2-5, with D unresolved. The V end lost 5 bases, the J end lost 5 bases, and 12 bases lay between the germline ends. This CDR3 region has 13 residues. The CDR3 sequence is CASSPDRLETQYF. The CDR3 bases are TGTGCCAGCAGTCCGGACCGCTTGGAGACCCAGTACTTC.

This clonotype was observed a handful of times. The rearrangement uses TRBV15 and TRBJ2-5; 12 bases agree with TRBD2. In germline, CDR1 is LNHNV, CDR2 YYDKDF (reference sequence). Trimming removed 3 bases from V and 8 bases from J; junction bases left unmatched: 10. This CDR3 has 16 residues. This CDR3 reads CATSSSLAGGWDTQYF. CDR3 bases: TGTGCCACCAGCAGCAGCCTAGCGGGAGGGTGGGACACCCAGTACTTC.

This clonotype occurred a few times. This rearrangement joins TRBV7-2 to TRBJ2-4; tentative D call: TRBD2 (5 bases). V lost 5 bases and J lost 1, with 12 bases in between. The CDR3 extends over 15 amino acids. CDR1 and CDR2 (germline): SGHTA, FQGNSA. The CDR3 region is CASSLMSGAKNIQYF. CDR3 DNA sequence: TGTGCCAGCAGCCTAATGAGCGGCGCCAAAAACATTCAGTACTTC.

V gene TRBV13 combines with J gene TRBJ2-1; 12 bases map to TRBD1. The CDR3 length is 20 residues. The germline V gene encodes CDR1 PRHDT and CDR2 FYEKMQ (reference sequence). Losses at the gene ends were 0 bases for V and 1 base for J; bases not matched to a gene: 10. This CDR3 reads CASSLGQGQGALESYNEQFF. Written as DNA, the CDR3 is TGTGCCAGCAGCTTAGGCCAGGGACAGGGGGCACTAGAATCCTACAATGAGCAGTTCTTC.

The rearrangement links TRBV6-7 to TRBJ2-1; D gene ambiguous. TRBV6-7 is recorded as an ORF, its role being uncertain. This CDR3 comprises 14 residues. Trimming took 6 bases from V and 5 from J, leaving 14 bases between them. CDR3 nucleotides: TGTGCCAGCAGCACAAAATGTGAGGACAATGAGCAGTTCTTC. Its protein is CASSTKCEDNEQFF.

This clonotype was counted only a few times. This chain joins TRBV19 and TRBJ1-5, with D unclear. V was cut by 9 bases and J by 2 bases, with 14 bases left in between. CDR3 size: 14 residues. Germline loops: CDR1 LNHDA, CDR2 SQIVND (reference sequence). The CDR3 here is CASGGSWGNQPQHF. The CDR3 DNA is TGTGCCAGCGGCGGGTCATGGGGCAATCAGCCCCAGCATTTT. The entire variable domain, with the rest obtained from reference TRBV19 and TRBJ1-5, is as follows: DGGITQSPKYLFRKEGQNVTLSCEQNLNHDAMYWYRQDPGQGLRLIYYSQIVNDFQKGDIAEGYSVSREKKESFPLTVTSAQKNPTAFYLCASGGSWGNQPQHFGDGTRLSIL.

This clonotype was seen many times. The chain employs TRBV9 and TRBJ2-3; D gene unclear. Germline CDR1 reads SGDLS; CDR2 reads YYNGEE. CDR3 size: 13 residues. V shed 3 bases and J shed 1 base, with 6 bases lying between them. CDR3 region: CASSGAGTDTQYF. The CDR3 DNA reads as TGTGCCAGCAGCGGGGCGGGCACAGATACGCAGTATTTT. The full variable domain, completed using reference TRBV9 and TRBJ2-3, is DSGVTQTPKHLITATGQRVTLRCSPRSGDLSVYWYQQSLDQGLQFLIQYYNGEERAKGNILERFSAQQFPDLHSELNLSSLELGDSALYFCASSGAGTDTQYFGPGTRLTVL.

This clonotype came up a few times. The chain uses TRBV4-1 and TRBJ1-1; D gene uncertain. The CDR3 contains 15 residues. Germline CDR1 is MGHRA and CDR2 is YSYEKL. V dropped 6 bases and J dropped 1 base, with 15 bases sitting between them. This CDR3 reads CASRAPDSGNTEAFF. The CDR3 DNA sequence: TGCGCCAGCAGAGCACCAGATTCGGGGAACACTGAAGCTTTCTTT.

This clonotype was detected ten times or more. CDR3 sequence reads: CSVDSPARNEQFF. The CDR3 region has the DNA TGCAGCGTGGACAGCCCGGCACGCAATGAGCAGTTCTTC. V gene TRBV29-1 combines with J gene TRBJ2-1; possibly TRBD1 for D (6 bases). V shed 6 bases and J shed 6 bases, with 15 bases lying between them. This CDR3 region has 13 residues. Germline CDR1 SQVTM, CDR2 ANQGSEA.

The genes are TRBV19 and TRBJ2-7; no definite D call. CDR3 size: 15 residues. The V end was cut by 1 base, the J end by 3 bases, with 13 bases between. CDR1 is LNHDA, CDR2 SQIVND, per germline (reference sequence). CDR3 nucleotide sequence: TGTGCCAGTAGTATAGTGGCACAGCCTTTCTACGAGCAGTACTTC. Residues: CASSIVAQPFYEQYF.

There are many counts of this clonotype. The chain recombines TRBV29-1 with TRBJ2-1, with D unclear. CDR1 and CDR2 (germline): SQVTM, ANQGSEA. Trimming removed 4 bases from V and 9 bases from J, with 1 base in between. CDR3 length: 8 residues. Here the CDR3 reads CSVGEQFF. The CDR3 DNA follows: TGCAGCGTTGGTGAGCAGTTCTTC.

The CDR3 sequence is CSAELTGERTQYF. The DNA of the CDR3 is TGCAGTGCTGAGCTGACAGGGGAGAGGACCCAGTACTTC. This chain connects TRBV20-1 to TRBJ2-5, with TRBD1 matching 8 bases. V shed 5 bases, J shed 7 bases, and the junction held 9 bases outside the gene matches. Germline loops: CDR1 DFQATT, CDR2 SNEGSKA (reference sequence). This CDR3 comprises 13 residues.

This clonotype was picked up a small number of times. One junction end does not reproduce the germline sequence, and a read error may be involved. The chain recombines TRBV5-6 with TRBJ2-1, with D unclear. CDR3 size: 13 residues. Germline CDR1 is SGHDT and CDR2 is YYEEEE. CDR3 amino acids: CASTLSPSNEQFF. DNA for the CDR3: TGTGCCAGCACCTTGTCCCCGTCAAATGAGCAGTTCTTC.

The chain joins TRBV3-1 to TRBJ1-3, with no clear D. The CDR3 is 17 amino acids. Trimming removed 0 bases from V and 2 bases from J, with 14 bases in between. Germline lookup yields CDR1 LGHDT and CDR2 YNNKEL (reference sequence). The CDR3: CASSQEARLGPGNTIYF. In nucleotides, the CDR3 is TGTGCCAGCAGCCAAGAGGCGCGGTTGGGTCCTGGAAACACCATATATTTT.

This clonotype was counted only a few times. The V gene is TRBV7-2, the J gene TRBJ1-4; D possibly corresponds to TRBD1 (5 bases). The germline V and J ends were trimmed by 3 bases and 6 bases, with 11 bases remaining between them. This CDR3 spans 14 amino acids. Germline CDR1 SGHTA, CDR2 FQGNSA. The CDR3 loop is CASSFGGIDEKLFF. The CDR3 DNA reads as TGTGCCAGCAGCTTCGGGGGGATTGATGAAAAACTGTTTTTT.

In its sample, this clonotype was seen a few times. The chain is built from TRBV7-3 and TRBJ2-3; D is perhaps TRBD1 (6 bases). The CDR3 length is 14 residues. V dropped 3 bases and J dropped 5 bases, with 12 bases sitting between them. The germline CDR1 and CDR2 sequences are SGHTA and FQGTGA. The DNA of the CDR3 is TGTGCCAGCAGCTTTCAACAGGGTCTAGATACGCAGTATTTT. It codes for CASSFQQGLDTQYF.

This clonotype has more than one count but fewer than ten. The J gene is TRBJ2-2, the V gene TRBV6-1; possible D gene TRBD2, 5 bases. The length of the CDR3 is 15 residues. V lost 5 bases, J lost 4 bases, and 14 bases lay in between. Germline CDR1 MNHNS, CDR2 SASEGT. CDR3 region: CASSPPERITGELFF. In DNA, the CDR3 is TGTGCCAGCAGTCCTCCGGAGCGGATCACCGGGGAGCTGTTTTTT.

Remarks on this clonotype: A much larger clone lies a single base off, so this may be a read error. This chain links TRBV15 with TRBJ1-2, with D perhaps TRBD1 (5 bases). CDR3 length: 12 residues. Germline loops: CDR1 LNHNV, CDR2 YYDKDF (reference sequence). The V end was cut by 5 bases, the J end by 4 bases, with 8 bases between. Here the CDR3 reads CATSRQSYGYTF. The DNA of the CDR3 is TGTGCCACCAGCCGACAGAGCTATGGCTACACCTTC.

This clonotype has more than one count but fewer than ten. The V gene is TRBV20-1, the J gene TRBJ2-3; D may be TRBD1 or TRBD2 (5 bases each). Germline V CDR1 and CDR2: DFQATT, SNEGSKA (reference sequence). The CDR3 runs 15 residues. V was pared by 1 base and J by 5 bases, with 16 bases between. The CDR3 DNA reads TGCAGTGCTAGAGGACAGCTAGCCCAGGGAGATACGCAGTATTTT. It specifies CSARGQLAQGDTQYF.

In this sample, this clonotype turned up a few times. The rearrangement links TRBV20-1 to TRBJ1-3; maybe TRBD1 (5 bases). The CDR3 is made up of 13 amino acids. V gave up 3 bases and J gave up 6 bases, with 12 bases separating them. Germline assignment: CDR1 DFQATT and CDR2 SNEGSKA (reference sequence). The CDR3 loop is CSASGDGTNTIYF. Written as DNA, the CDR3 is TGCAGTGCTAGTGGAGATGGGACAAACACCATATATTTT.

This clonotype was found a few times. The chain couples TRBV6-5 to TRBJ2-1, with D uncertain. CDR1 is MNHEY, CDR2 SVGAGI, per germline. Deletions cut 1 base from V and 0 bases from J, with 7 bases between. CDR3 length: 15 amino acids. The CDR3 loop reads CASSYWGSSYNEQFF. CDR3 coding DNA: TGTGCCAGCAGTTACTGGGGAAGCTCCTACAATGAGCAGTTCTTC.